Below are 7 T cell receptor beta chains sequenced from a single sample in a study of T cells in Graves' hyperthyroidism and ophthalmopathy. RNA transcripts served as the template for amplifying TCR beta CDR3 regions. The TCR CDR3 first-round RT-PCR relied on the HTBI primer set. TCRdb reprocessed the multiplex PCR reads with MiXCR, giving one entry per CDR3 protein. Here the sample spans roughly 500,000 distinct CDR3 sequences, over 45% being singletons. The sequencing sample was made of peripheral blood or thyroid tissue (not recorded which). The source of these receptors is an adult woman with Graves' disease, either hyperthyroidism or ophthalmopathy (not recorded which).

The chain uses TRBV11-2 and TRBJ2-5, with D unclear. The CDR3 has 13 residues. Trimming stripped 6 bases from V and 0 bases from J, with 8 bases between. CDR1 and CDR2 from the germline V gene are SGHAT and FQNNGV. The CDR3 sequence: CASRHWDQETQYF. The CDR3 nucleotides read TGTGCCAGCAGACACTGGGACCAAGAGACCCAGTACTTC.

This clonotype came up a few times. The chain carries TRBV7-2 and TRBJ2-7; TRBD2 aligns across 7 bases. The CDR3 is 14 residues long. With 7 bases clipped from V and 7 bases from J, the junction kept 13 bases outside the gene matches. Looked up from germline, CDR1 is SGHTA and CDR2 is FQGNSA. The CDR3 region has the DNA TGTGCCAGCACCTCCGGGACTACCCCCTGGGAGCAGTACTTC. Amino acids: CASTSGTTPWEQYF.

The CDR3 protein is CASSLLETGFSPLHF. The CDR3 region has the DNA TGTGCCAGCAGCTTATTGGAGACAGGGTTCTCACCCCTCCACTTT. V gene TRBV7-2 combines with J gene TRBJ1-6, with 7 bases identical to TRBD1. Trimming cost V 2 bases and J 10 bases; bases outside gene matches: 8. The CDR3 length is 15 residues. Germline assignment: CDR1 SGHTA and CDR2 FQGNSA.

This clonotype was detected many times. The DNA for the CDR3 is TGTGCCAGCAGTCCACAGGGGTACCAAGAGACCCAGTACTTC. Translation: CASSPQGYQETQYF. The rearrangement uses TRBV7-2 and TRBJ2-5; 7 nucleotides match TRBD1. V lost 6 bases, J lost 0 bases, and 4 bases stayed unmatched. CDR3 length: 14 residues. Per the germline V gene, CDR1 is SGHTA and CDR2 is FQGNSA. The full variable domain, its missing parts supplied by reference TRBV7-2 and TRBJ2-5, is GAGVSQSPSNKVTEKGKDVELRCDPISGHTALYWYRQSLGQGLEFLIYFQGNSAPDKSGLPSDRFSAERTGGSVSTLTIQRTQQEDSAVYLCASSPQGYQETQYFGPGTRLLVL.

The chain couples TRBV5-1 to TRBJ1-2; 8 bases are shared with TRBD1. The germline gives CDR1 SGHRS, CDR2 YFSETQ. CDR3 length equals 13 residues. V trimming: 3 bases; J trimming: 7 bases; junction bases outside the gene matches: 5. This chain's CDR3 is CASSSGQVGGYTF. CDR3 coding DNA: TGCGCCAGCAGCTCGGGACAGGTTGGTGGCTACACCTTC.

The chain has TRBV10-2 and TRBJ1-6; D possibly corresponds to TRBD1 (5 bases). V lost 6 bases and J 8 bases, leaving 23 bases between the germline ends. The CDR3 sequence is 17 residues long. In germline, CDR1 is WSHSY, CDR2 SAAADI. The CDR3 reads CASRENSGPQRDSPLHF. The CDR3 nucleotides read TGCGCCAGCAGGGAGAATTCAGGGCCTCAGCGGGATTCACCCCTCCACTTT.

This clonotype appeared many times. The chain recombines TRBV6-6 with TRBJ2-6, with D perhaps being TRBD1 or TRBD2 (5 bases each). The V gene lost 4 bases and the J gene lost 1 base, with 8 bases spanning the gap. The length of the CDR3 is 15 residues. Germline V gene lookup returns CDR1 MNHNY and CDR2 SVGAGI (reference sequence). CDR3 nucleotides: TGTGCCAGCAGTTCGGGACGGTCTGGGGCCAACGTCCTGACTTTC. It encodes CASSSGRSGANVLTF.